The 24 T cell receptor beta chains below all came from one sample that was sequenced in a study of T-cell memory formation after mild COVID-19. TCRdb called the 5' RACE reads again in MiXCR, with one record for every CDR3 protein. The sample holds over 450,000 distinct CDR3 sequences, 20% seen once. Sequencing was carried out using PBMCs or a T cell subset sorted from them (not recorded which). The receptor source for this set is an adult woman who had mild COVID-19 (a few samples of this study predate the infection). Cell type and time point are not known.

The rearrangement joins TRBV5-1 to TRBJ2-1; TRBD2 aligns across 7 bases. CDR3 length equals 15 residues. Germline V gives CDR1 SGHRS, CDR2 YFSETQ. The junction had 3 bases not matched to a gene; V was cut back by 3 bases and J by 0 bases. The CDR3 is CASSSGGFSYNEQFF. DNA for the CDR3: TGCGCCAGCAGCTCGGGGGGATTCTCCTACAATGAGCAGTTCTTC.

On this clonotype itself: The junction shows a germline mismatch at one end, possibly a read error. The V call is TRBV12-3 or TRBV12-4, the J call TRBJ1-1, with 8 positions matching TRBD1. The CDR3 is 12 amino acids. CDR3 sequence (DNA): TGTGCCAGCAGCGAGGGACAGGAGGAAGCTTACTTT. It translates to CASSEGQEEAYF.

This clonotype was counted a few times. The rearrangement joins TRBV5-1 to TRBJ2-7, with D possibly TRBD1 on 6 matching bases. Germline loops: CDR1 SGHRS, CDR2 YFSETQ. This CDR3 region has 14 residues. V dropped 4 bases and J dropped 3 bases, with 14 bases sitting between them. The CDR3 sequence: CASSLNRENYEQYF. The CDR3 coding sequence is TGCGCCAGCAGCCTGAACAGGGAAAACTACGAGCAGTACTTC.

This clonotype was seen only once. The chain has TRBV2 and TRBJ2-7, with TRBD1 as a possible D gene (6 bases). Germline V gene lookup returns CDR1 SNHLY and CDR2 FYNNEI. The CDR3 totals 15 residues. Trimming took 1 base from V and 3 from J, leaving 13 bases between them. CDR3 in DNA: TGTGCCAGCAGTGAAGGACAGGCCTCCTTCTACGAGCAGTACTTC. Amino acid sequence: CASSEGQASFYEQYF.

This clonotype turned up a few times. This chain links TRBV25-1 with TRBJ2-1; the D is unclear. The germline gives CDR1 MGHDK, CDR2 SYGVNS. The CDR3 totals 13 residues. V was cut by 5 bases and J by 3 bases, with 8 bases left in between. The CDR3, as DNA: TGTGCCAGCAGTCCAGACAACTACAATGAGCAGTTCTTC. Translated, it gives CASSPDNYNEQFF.

J is TRBJ2-7 and V is TRBV5-1; D perhaps matches TRBD1 (5 bases). The germline V gene has CDR1 SGHRS and CDR2 YFSETQ. V shed 0 bases and J shed 5 bases, with 12 bases lying between them. CDR3 size: 14 residues. The chain's CDR3 is CASSLGQGGHEQYF. As DNA, the CDR3 is TGCGCCAGCAGCTTGGGCCAGGGTGGCCACGAGCAGTACTTC. Variable domain in full (rest from reference TRBV5-1 and TRBJ2-7): KAGVTQTPRYLIKTRGQQVTLSCSPISGHRSVSWYQQTPGQGLQFLFEYFSETQRNKGNFPGRFSGRQFSNSRSEMNVSTLELGDSALYLCASSLGQGGHEQYFGPGTRLTVT.

V gene TRBV24-1 combines with J gene TRBJ2-1; D is unclear. Trimming cost V 1 base and J 7 bases, with 7 bases left between them. The germline V gene encodes CDR1 KGHDR and CDR2 SFDVKD. There are 13 residues in the CDR3. CDR3 nucleotide sequence: TGTGCCACCAGTGATTTCGAGCGTAATGAGCAGTTCTTC. This codes for CATSDFERNEQFF.

The rearrangement uses TRBV12-3 or TRBV12-4 and TRBJ2-7; TRBD1 or TRBD2 may be the D gene (5 bases each). The CDR3 has 15 residues. V lost 5 bases to trimming and J lost 0 bases, with 14 bases between them. The DNA of the CDR3 is TGTGCCAGCAGTCGAAGTGGGGACCACTCCTACGAGCAGTACTTC. Its protein product is CASSRSGDHSYEQYF.

The rearrangement joins TRBV12-3 or TRBV12-4 to TRBJ1-2, with unresolved D. The V end was cut by 5 bases, the J end by 1 base, with 11 bases between. The CDR3 consists of 14 residues. CDR3 sequence reads: CASSGHGVNYGYTF. The CDR3 region has the DNA TGTGCCAGCAGTGGGCACGGGGTTAACTATGGCTACACCTTC.

This clonotype appeared many times. This chain uses TRBV29-1 with TRBJ2-7, with D possibly matching TRBD1 (6 bases). V was cut by 7 bases and J by 2 bases, with 12 bases left in between. The CDR3 totals 12 residues. Germline assignment: CDR1 SQVTM and CDR2 ANQGSEA. The CDR3 is CSAKDSTYEQYF. DNA of the CDR3: TGCAGCGCTAAGGACAGCACCTACGAGCAGTACTTC.

A few counts support this clonotype. The CDR3: CASSPYMWAGNTIYF. CDR3 in DNA: TGTGCCAGCAGCCCTTATATGTGGGCTGGAAACACCATATATTTT. The V call is TRBV21-1, the J call TRBJ1-3. TRBV21-1 constitutes a pseudogene. CDR3 length: 15 amino acids.

The CDR3: CASSQVVSGYEQYF. For the CDR3, the DNA is TGTGCCAGCAGCCAAGTGGTTAGCGGCTACGAGCAGTACTTC. V usage is TRBV3-1 and J usage is TRBJ2-7; the D gene is possibly TRBD2 (6 bases). Germline CDR1 and CDR2: LGHDT and YNNKEL (reference sequence). Trimming took off 1 base at V and 3 bases at J, with 10 bases between the two ends. This CDR3 spans 14 amino acids.

V is TRBV6-1 and J is TRBJ2-1, with TRBD1 identical over 8 bases. V shed 2 bases, J shed 9 bases, and the junction held 12 bases outside the gene matches. The CDR3 spans 16 residues. CDR1 and CDR2 (germline): MNHNS, SASEGT. CDR3 in DNA: TGTGCCAGCAGTGAATTTCCAAGGACAGGGTTGGGTGAGCAGTTCTTC. This sequence encodes CASSEFPRTGLGEQFF.

The chain recombines TRBV28 with TRBJ2-1, with TRBD2 matching 11 bases. The ends lost 3 bases at V and 10 bases at J; junction bases unmatched: 5. The CDR3 consists of 14 residues. Germline V gene sequence: CDR1 MDHEN, CDR2 SYDVKM. Here the CDR3 reads CASSFVLAGGEQFF. The CDR3 bases are TGTGCCAGCAGTTTTGTCCTAGCGGGAGGAGAGCAGTTCTTC.

The J gene is TRBJ1-2, the V gene TRBV25-1, with D possibly matching TRBD1 (6 bases). The V end was cut by 6 bases, the J end by 8 bases, with 10 bases between. Germline lookup yields CDR1 MGHDK and CDR2 SYGVNS. The CDR3 length is 11 residues. The chain's CDR3 is CASSKGGGYTF. DNA of the CDR3: TGTGCCAGCAGCAAGGGGGGAGGCTACACCTTC.

About this clonotype itself: A read error may account for a junction end that differs from germline. This chain joins TRBV4-2 and TRBJ2-2; possibly TRBD2 for D (6 bases). CDR1 is LGHNA and CDR2 is YNFKEQ in the germline V gene. The CDR3 length is 16 residues. The CDR3 spells CASSQEEGLNTGELFF. The CDR3 nucleotides are TGTGCAAGCAGCCAAGAAGAGGGACTGAACACCGGGGAGCTGTTTTTT.

In its sample, this clonotype was seen a few times. The chain recombines TRBV24-1 with TRBJ2-1, with TRBD1 matching over 8 bases. V trimming: 2 bases; J trimming: 4 bases; junction bases outside the gene matches: 12. The CDR3 is made up of 18 amino acids. Germline V CDR1 and CDR2: KGHDR, SFDVKD. This chain's CDR3 is CATSDSDIGTGGYNEQFF. The DNA of the CDR3 is TGTGCCACCAGTGATTCTGATATCGGGACAGGAGGTTACAATGAGCAGTTCTTC.

The chain is built from TRBV5-4 and TRBJ2-2; a possible D gene is TRBD1 (5 bases). In germline, CDR1 is SGHNT, CDR2 YYREEE (reference sequence). Trimming pared 2 bases from V and 4 bases from J, leaving 15 bases between. The CDR3 has 16 amino acids. The CDR3 nucleotides read TGTGCCAGCAGCTTAGGGGCCCCACTTTCCACCGGGGAGCTGTTTTTT. It is translated as CASSLGAPLSTGELFF.

This clonotype was seen only a few times. This chain joins TRBV6-6 and TRBJ2-7; no clear D. The CDR3 sequence is 12 residues long. The germline V and J ends were trimmed by 6 bases and 4 bases, with 10 bases remaining between them. Looked up from germline, CDR1 is MNHNY and CDR2 is SVGAGI (reference sequence). Here the CDR3 reads CASREFEYEQYF. The DNA for the CDR3 is TGTGCCAGCAGGGAGTTTGAATACGAGCAGTACTTC.

The rearrangement uses TRBV10-3 and TRBJ1-2, with TRBD1 identical over 10 bases. The V segment lost 3 bases and the J segment 4 bases; nucleotides outside the gene matches: 2. Looked up from germline, CDR1 is ENHRY and CDR2 is SYGVKD. The CDR3 loop spans 14 amino acids. In DNA form, the CDR3 reads TGTGCCATCAGTGACGGGACAGGGGTCTATGGCTACACCTTC. Translating it yields CAISDGTGVYGYTF.

The rearrangement links TRBV12-3 or TRBV12-4 to TRBJ2-1, with TRBD1 identical over 7 bases. This CDR3 comprises 11 residues. V dropped 7 bases and J dropped 10; count of bases not matched to a gene: 4. The CDR3: CASTLDREQFF. The CDR3 region has the DNA TGTGCCAGCACCTTGGACAGGGAGCAGTTCTTC.

This clonotype occurred a few times. The rearrangement joins TRBV24-1 to TRBJ2-1, with a weak D call TRBD2 (6 bases). The CDR3 runs 15 residues. V was clipped by 4 bases and J by 8 bases, with 17 bases between them. Germline CDR1 is KGHDR and CDR2 is SFDVKD. CDR3: CATSEEGEEGDEQFF. The CDR3 bases are TGTGCCACCAGTGAGGAGGGAGAGGAAGGAGATGAGCAGTTCTTC.

This clonotype occurred a few times. The chain couples TRBV4-2 to TRBJ2-3; D uncertain. The CDR3 spans 18 residues. CDR1 is LGHNA, CDR2 YNFKEQ, per germline. The V end lost 3 bases, the J end lost 1 base, and 20 bases lay between the germline ends. The CDR3 nucleotides are TGTGCCAGCAGCCACCAAAGTAGGCCCAAATACGGCACAGATACGCAGTATTTT. This codes for CASSHQSRPKYGTDTQYF.

This clonotype has only a few counts. CDR3 DNA: TGTGCCTGGAGAGGCGGTACTAGCGTATTACCCGTGTCACCCAATGAGCAGTTCTTC. Translating it yields CAWRGGTSVLPVSPNEQFF. The rearrangement links TRBV30 to TRBJ2-1; 7 bases are shared with TRBD2. Germline CDR1 reads GTSNPN; CDR2 reads SVGIG (reference sequence). This CDR3 spans 19 amino acids. The junction had 23 bases not matched to a gene; V was cut back by 3 bases and J by 6 bases.